This TCR beta chain came from a study of T cell repertoires in cytomegalovirus infection. The CDR3 spans 13 residues. V was clipped by 10 bases and J by 0 bases, with 12 bases between them. Germline CDR1 reads MNHNY; CDR2 reads SVGAGI (reference sequence). In its sample, this clonotype was seen a few times. TCRdb re-analysed the reads in MiXCR, keeping a single row per CDR3 protein. The sample consists of around 740,000 distinct CDR3 sequences, less than 40% of them appearing once. The V call is TRBV6-6, the J call TRBJ1-2; the D is unclear. Material: PBMCs. The origin of this receptor is a human donor in good health (CMV status not recorded). Some clones in this sample may be carry-over from other donors' samples. The CDR3 protein is CANYHPSNYGYTF. The CDR3 bases are TGTGCCAACTACCATCCTTCTAACTATGGCTACACCTTC.